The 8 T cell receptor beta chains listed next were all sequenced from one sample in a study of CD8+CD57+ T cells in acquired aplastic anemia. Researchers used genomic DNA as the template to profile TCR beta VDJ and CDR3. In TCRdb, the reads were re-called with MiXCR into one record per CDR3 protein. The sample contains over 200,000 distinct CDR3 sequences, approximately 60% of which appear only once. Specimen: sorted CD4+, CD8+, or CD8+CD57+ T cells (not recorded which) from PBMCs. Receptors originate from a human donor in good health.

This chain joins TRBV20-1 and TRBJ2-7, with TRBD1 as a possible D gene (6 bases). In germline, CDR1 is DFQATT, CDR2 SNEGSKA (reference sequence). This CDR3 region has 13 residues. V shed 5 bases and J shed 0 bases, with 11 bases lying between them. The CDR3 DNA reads TGCAGTGCTTCGACAGGCAGCTCCTACGAGCAGTACTTC. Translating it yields CSASTGSSYEQYF.

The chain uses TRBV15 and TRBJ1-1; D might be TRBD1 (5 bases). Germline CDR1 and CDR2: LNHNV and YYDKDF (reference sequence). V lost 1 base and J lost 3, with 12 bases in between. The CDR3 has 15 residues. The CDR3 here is CATSRAGWTDTEAFF. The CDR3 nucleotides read TGTGCCACCAGCAGAGCAGGGTGGACGGACACTGAAGCTTTCTTT.

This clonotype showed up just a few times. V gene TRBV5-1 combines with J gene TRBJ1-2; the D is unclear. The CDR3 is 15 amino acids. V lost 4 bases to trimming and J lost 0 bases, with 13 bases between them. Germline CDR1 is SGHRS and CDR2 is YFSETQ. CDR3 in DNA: TGCGCCAGCAGCCTGGGCCCCGATGCTAACTATGGCTACACCTTC. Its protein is CASSLGPDANYGYTF.

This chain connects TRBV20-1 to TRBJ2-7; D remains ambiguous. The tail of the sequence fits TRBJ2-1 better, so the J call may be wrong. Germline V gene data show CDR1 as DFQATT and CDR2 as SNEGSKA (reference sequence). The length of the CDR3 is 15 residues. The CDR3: CTSLRISSSYNEQFF. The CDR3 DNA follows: TGCACCTCTCTGCGGATCTCCAGCTCCTACAATGAGCAGTTCTTC.

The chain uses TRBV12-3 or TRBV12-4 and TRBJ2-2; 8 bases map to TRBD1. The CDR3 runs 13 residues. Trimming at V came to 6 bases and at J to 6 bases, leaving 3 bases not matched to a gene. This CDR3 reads CASRQQGAGELFF. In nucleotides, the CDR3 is TGTGCCAGCAGACAACAGGGGGCCGGGGAGCTGTTTTTT.

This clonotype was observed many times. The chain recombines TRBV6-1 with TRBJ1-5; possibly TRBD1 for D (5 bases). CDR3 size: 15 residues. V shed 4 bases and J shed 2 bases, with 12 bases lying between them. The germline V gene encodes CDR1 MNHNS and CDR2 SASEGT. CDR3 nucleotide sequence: TGTGCCAGCAGTGCTGGGGCGGGAGGCAATCAGCCCCAGCATTTT. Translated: CASSAGAGGNQPQHF.

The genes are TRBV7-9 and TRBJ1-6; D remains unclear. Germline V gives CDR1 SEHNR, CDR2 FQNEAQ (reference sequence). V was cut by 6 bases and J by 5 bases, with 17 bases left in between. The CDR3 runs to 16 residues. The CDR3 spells CASSYRLGADNSPLHF. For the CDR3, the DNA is TGTGCCAGCAGTTACCGCCTCGGAGCAGATAATTCACCCCTCCACTTT.

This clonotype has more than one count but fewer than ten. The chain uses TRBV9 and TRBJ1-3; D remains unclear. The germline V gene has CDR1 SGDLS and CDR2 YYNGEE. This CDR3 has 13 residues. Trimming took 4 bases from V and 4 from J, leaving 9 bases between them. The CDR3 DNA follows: TGTGCCAGCAGCTTTACTGCCGGAAACACCATATATTTT. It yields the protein CASSFTAGNTIYF.